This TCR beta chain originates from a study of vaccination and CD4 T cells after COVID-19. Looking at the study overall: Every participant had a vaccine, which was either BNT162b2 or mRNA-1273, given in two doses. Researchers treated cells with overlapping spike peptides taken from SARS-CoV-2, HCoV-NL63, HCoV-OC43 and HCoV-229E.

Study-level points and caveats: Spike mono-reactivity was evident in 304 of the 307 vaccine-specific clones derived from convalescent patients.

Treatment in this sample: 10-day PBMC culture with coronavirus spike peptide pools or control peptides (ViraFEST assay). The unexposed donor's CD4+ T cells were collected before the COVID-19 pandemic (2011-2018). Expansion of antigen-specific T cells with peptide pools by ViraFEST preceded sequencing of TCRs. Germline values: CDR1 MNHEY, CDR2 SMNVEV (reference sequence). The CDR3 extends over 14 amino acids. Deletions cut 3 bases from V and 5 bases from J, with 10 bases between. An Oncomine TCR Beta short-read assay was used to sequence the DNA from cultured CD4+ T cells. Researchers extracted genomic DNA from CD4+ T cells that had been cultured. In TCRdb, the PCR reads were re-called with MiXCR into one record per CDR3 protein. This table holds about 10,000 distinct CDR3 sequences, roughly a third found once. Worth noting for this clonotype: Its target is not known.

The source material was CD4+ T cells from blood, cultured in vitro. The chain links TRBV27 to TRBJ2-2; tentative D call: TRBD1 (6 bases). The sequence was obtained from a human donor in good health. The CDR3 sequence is CASSFEGVTGELFF. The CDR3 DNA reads TGTGCCAGCAGTTTTGAGGGGGTTACCGGGGAGCTGTTTTTT.